There are many counts of the clone carrying this TCR beta chain. Its antigen is unknown. This specimen comes from a study of T cell repertoires in cytomegalovirus infection. Overall study results and limits: What dominated the ex vivo response were HLA-C-restricted CMV-specific TCR beta clonotypes.

Via MiXCR, TCRdb re-called the reads, giving one row per CDR3 protein. The sample holds approximately 990,000 distinct CDR3 sequences, 31% seen once. The CDR3 is 14 amino acids. Germline loops: CDR1 SGHTA, CDR2 FQGNSA. V lost 7 bases and J lost 5, with 17 bases in between. The chain links TRBV7-2 to TRBJ1-2; maybe TRBD1 (5 bases). This TCR was sampled from a human donor in good health (CMV status not recorded). Some clones in this sample may be carry-over from other donors' samples. The sequencing here drew on cultured CD8+ T cells from PBMCs, taken from culture after CMV antigen stimulation. The CDR3 coding sequence is TGTGCCAGCACTTCTCCGACAGCAACTTATGGCTACACCTTC. Its translation: CASTSPTATYGYTF.